This T cell receptor (beta chain) was found in a study of cytomegalovirus exposure and HLA in healthy donors. Study at large: Earlier work reported 90 million to 120 million unique TCR beta sequences from about 190 million T cells. Findings and limits, study-wide: Common viral pathogens were later found to be apparently linked to several of the most significant clusters. In a later analysis, HLA-C alleles had the fewest associated TCRs, DRB1 alleles the most.

The germline gives CDR1 MNHEY, CDR2 SMNVEV (reference sequence). V dropped 5 bases and J dropped 6 bases, with 14 bases sitting between them. This CDR3 contains 13 residues. PCR employed 60 Vbeta and 13 Jbeta primers. Profiled with immunoSEQ multiplex PCR; TCRdb holds only in-frame clones, not every one. The sample contains more than 150,000 clones, about three quarters of which appear only once. To note about this clone: Its antigen is still unknown.

The chain employs TRBV27 and TRBJ2-7, with D perhaps matching TRBD1 (5 bases). The receptor was isolated from a woman in her forties or fifties in good health and CMV-seropositive. Sequences were obtained from PBMCs. DNA of the CDR3: TGTGCCAGCAGTCAACCCATAAGGGGCGAGCAGTACTTC. Translated: CASSQPIRGEQYF.